This TCR beta chain was identified during a study of beta chain features in type 1 diabetes. TCRB transcripts that were expressed got sequenced, as all of the isolated RNA had been reverse transcribed. Measured with immunoSEQ multiplex PCR; TCRdb has only the in-frame clones, and not every one. The data contain hundreds of thousands of clones, roughly 12% of them singletons. This clone was seen a handful of times. The CDR3 totals 16 residues. V was clipped by 1 base and J by 2 bases, with 13 bases between them. From germline, CDR1 is SGHNT and CDR2 YYREEE (reference sequence). This chain uses TRBV5-4 with TRBJ2-1; possibly TRBD2 for D (6 bases). Sequencing used naive CD4+ T cells from blood. The receptor was derived from a man younger than 35 in good health. CDR3 nucleotides: TGTGCCAGCAGCTTGTGGGTTAGCGGTACCTACAATGAGCAGTTCTTC. This sequence encodes CASSLWVSGTYNEQFF.